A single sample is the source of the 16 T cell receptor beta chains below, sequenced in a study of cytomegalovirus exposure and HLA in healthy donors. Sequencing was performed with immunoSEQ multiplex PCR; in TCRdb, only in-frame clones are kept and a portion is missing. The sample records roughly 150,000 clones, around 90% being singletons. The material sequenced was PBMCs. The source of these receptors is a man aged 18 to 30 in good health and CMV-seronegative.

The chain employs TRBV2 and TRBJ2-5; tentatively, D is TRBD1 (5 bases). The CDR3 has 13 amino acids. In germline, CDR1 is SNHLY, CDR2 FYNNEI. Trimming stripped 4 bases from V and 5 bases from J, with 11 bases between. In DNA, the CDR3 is TGTGCCAGCAGTGTAACAGGAGCTGAGACCCAGTACTTC. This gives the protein CASSVTGAETQYF.

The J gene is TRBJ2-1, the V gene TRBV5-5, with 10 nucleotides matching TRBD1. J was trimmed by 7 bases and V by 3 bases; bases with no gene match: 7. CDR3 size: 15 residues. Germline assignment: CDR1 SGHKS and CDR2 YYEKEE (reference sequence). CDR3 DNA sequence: TGTGCCAGCAGCTCGTCCCGGGACAGGGGAAATGAGCAGTTCTTC. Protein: CASSSSRDRGNEQFF.

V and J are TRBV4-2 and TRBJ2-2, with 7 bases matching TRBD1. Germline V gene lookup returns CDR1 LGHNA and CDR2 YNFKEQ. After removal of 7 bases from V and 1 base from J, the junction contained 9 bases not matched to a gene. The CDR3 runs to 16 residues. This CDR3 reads CASTRGDSLNTGELFF. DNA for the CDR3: TGTGCCAGCACCCGTGGGGACAGCCTGAACACCGGGGAGCTGTTTTTT.

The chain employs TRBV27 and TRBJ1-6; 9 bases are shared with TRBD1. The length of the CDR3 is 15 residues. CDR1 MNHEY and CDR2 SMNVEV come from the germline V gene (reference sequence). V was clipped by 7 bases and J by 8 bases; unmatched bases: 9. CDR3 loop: CASTDRGRSDSPLHF. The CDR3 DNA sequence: TGTGCCAGCACGGACAGGGGACGGTCTGATTCACCCCTCCACTTT.

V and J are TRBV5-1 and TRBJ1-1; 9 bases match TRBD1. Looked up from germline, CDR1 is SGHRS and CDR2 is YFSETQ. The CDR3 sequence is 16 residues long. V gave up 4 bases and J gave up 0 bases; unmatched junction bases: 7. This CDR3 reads CASSVNRDRVNTEAFF. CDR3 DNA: TGCGCCAGCAGCGTGAACCGGGACAGGGTGAACACTGAAGCTTTCTTT.

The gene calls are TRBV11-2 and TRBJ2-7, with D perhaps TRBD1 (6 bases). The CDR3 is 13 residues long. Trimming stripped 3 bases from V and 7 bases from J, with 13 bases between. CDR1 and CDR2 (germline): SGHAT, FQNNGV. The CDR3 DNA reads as TGTGCCAGCAGCTTCAAAACAACAGGGGAGCAGTACTTC. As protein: CASSFKTTGEQYF.

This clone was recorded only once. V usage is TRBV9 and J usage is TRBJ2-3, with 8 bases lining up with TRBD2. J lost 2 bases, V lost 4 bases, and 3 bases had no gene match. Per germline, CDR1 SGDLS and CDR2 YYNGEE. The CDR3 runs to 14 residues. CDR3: CASSLGRATDTQYF. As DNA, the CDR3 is TGTGCCAGCAGCCTCGGGAGGGCCACAGATACGCAGTATTTT.

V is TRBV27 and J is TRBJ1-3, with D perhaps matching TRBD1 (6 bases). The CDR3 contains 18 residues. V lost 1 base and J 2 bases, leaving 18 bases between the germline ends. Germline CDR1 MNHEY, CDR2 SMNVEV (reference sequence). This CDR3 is CASSLLGVRGNPGNTIYF. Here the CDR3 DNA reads TGTGCCAGCAGTTTATTAGGCGTCAGGGGAAATCCTGGAAACACCATATATTTT.

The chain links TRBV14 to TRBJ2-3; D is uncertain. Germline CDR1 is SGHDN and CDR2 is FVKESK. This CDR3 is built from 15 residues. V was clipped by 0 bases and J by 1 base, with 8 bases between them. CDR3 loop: CASSQDAGGTDTQYF. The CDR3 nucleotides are TGTGCCAGCAGCCAAGATGCCGGAGGCACAGATACGCAGTATTTT.

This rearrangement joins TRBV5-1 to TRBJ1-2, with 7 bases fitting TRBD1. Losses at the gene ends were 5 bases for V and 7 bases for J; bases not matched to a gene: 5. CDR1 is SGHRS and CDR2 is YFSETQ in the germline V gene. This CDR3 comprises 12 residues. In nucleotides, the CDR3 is TGCGCCAGCAGTCCCAGGGACAGTGGCTACACCTTC. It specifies CASSPRDSGYTF.

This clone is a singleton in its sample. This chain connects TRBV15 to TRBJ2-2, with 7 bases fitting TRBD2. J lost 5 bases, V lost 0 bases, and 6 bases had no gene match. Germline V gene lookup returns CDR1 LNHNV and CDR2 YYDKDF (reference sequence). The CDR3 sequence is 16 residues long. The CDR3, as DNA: TGTGCCACCAGCAGAGATTACCAGCGGGGAACCGGGGAGCTGTTTTTT. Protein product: CATSRDYQRGTGELFF. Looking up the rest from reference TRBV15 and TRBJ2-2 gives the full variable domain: DAMVIQNPRYQVTQFGKPVTLSCSQTLNHNVMYWYQQKSSQAPKLLFHYYDKDFNNEADTPDNFQSRRPNTSFCFLDIRSPGLGDTAMYLCATSRDYQRGTGELFFGEGSRLTVL.

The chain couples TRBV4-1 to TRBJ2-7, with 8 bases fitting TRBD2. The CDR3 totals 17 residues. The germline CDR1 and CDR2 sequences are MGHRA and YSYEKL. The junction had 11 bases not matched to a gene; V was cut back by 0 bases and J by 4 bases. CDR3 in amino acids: CASSQERWPAGEYEQYF. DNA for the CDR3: TGCGCCAGCAGCCAAGAGAGGTGGCCAGCGGGAGAGTACGAGCAGTACTTC.

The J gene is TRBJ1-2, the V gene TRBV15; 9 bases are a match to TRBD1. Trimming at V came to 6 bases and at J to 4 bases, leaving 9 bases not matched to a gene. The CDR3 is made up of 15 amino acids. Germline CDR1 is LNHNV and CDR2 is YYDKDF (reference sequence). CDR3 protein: CATRADNRGPYGYTF. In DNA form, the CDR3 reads TGTGCCACCAGAGCCGATAACAGGGGGCCCTATGGCTACACCTTC.

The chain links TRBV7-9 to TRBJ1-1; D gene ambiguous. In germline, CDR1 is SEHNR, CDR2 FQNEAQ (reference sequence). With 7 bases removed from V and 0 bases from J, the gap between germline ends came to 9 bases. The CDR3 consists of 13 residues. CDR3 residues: CASNKEMNTEAFF. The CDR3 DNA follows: TGTGCCAGCAATAAGGAGATGAACACTGAAGCTTTCTTT.

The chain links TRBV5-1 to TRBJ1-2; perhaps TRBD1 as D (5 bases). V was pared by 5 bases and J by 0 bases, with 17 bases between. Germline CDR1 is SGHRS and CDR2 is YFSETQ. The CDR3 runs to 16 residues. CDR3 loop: CASSHFSGTTNYGYTF. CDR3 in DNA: TGCGCCAGCAGTCACTTTAGTGGGACTACTAACTATGGCTACACCTTC.

The CDR3 sequence is CASSRRQGRDEQFF. CDR3 DNA: TGTGCCAGCTCCCGGAGACAGGGACGGGATGAGCAGTTCTTC. The chain links TRBV18 to TRBJ2-1; 7 nucleotides agree with TRBD1. Germline V gives CDR1 KGHSH, CDR2 LQKENI. With V trimmed by 6 bases and J by 8 bases, 10 bases remained unmatched. This CDR3 is built from 14 residues.